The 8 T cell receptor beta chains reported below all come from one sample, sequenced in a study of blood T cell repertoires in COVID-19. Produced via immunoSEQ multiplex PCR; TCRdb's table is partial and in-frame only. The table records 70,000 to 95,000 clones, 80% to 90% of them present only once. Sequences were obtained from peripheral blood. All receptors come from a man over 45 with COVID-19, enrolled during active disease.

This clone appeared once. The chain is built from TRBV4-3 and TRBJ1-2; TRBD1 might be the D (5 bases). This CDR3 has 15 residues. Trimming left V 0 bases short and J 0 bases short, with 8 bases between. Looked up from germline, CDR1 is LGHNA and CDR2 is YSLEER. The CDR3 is CASSQDTGANYGYTF. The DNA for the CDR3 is TGCGCCAGCAGCCAAGACACAGGAGCTAACTATGGCTACACCTTC.

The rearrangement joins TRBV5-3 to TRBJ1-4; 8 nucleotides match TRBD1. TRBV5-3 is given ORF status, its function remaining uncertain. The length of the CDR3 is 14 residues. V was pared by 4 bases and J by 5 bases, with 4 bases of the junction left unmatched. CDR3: CARSLGTGNEKLFF. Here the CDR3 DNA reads TGTGCCAGAAGCCTCGGGACAGGAAATGAAAAACTGTTTTTT.

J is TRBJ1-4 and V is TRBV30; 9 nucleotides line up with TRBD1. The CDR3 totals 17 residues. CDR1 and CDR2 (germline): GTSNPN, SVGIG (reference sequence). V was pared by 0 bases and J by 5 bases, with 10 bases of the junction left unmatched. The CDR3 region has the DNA TGTGCCTGGAGTGTACTTCGCCCGGGACAGGGAAATGAAAAACTGTTTTTT. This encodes CAWSVLRPGQGNEKLFF.

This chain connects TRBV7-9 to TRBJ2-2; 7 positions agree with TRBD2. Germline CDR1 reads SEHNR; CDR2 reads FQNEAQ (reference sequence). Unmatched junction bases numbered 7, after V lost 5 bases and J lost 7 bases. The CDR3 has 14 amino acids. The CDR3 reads CASSAGGSSGELFF. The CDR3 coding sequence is TGTGCCAGCAGCGCCGGGGGGTCCAGCGGGGAGCTGTTTTTT.

The CDR3: CASSLTGLAGVDTQYF. CDR3 bases: TGTGCCAGCAGCTTAACGGGACTAGCGGGGGTAGATACGCAGTATTTT. The V call is TRBV7-3, the J call TRBJ2-3, with 14 positions matching TRBD2. Trimming cost V 0 bases and J 5 bases; bases outside gene matches: 1. This CDR3 has 16 amino acids. From germline, CDR1 is SGHTA and CDR2 FQGTGA.

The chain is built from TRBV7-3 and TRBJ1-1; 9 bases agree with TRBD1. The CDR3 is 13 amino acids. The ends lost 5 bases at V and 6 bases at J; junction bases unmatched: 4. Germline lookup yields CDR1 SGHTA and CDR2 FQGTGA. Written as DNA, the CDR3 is TGTGCCAGCAGCCCAACAGGGGGCTCTGAAGCTTTCTTT. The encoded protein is CASSPTGGSEAFF. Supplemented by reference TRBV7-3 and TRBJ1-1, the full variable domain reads GAGVSQTPSNKVTEKGKYVELRCDPISGHTALYWYRQSLGQGPEFLIYFQGTGAADDSGLPNDRFFAVRPEGSVSTLKIQRTERGDSAVYLCASSPTGGSEAFFGQGTRLTVV.

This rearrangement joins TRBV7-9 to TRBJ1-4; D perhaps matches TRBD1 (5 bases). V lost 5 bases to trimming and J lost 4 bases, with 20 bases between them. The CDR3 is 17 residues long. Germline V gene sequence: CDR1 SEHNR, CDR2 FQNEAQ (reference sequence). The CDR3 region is CASSIDSIRFGNEKLFF. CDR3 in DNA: TGTGCCAGCAGCATAGACAGCATCCGGTTTGGTAATGAAAAACTGTTTTTT.

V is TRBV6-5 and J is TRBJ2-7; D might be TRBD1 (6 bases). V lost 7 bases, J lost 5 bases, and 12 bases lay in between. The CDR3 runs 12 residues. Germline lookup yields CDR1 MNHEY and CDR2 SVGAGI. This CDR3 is CASISGAHEQYF. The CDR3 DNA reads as TGTGCCAGCATCTCAGGGGCACACGAGCAGTACTTC.